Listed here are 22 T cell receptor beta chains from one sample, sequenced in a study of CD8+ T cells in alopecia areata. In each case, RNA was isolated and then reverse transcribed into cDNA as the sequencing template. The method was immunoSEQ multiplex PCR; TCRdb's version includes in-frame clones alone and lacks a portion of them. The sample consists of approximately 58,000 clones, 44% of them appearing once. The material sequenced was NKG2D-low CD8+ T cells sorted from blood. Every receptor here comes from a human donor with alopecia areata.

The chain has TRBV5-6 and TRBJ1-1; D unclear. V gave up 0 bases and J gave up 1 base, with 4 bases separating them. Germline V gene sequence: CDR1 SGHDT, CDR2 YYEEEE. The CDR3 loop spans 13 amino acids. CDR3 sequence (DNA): TGTGCCAGCAGCTTGGACACGAACACTGAAGCTTTCTTT. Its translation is CASSLDTNTEAFF.

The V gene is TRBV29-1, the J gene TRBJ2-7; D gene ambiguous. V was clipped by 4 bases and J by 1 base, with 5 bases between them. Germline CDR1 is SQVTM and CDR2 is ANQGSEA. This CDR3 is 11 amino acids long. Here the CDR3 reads CSVGRSYEQYF. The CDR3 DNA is TGCAGCGTTGGCAGATCCTACGAGCAGTACTTC.

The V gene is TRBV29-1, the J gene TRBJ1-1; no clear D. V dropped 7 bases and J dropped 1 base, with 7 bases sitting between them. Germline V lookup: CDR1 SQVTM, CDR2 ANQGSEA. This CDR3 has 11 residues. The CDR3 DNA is TGCAGCGCCGCGGAGAACACTGAAGCTTTCTTT. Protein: CSAAENTEAFF.

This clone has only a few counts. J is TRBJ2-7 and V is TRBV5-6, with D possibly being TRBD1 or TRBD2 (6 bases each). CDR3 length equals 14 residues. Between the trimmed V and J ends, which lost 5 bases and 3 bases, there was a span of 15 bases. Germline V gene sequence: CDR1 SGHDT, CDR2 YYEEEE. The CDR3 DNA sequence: TGTGCCAGCAGGTTCGGGGGCGTACTCTACGAGCAGTACTTC. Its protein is CASRFGGVLYEQYF.

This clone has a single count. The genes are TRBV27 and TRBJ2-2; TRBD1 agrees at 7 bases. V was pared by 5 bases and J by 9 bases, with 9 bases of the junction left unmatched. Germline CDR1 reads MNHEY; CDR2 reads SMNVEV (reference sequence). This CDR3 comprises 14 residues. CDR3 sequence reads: CASSLGQSFRELFF. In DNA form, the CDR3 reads TGTGCCAGCAGTCTGGGACAGTCGTTCAGGGAGCTGTTTTTT.

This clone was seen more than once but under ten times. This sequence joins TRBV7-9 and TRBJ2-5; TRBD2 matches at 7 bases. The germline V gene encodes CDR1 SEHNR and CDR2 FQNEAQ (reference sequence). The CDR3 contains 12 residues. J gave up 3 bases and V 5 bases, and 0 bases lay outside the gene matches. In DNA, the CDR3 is TGTGCCAGCAGCACTAGCGAAGAGACCCAGTACTTC. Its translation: CASSTSEETQYF.

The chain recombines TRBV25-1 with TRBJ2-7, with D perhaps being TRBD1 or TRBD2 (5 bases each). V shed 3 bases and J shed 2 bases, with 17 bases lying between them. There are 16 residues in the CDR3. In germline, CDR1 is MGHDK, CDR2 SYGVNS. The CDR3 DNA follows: TGTGCCAGCAGTGACCCCCGTGAGGGGTCCACCTACGAGCAGTACTTC. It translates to CASSDPREGSTYEQYF.

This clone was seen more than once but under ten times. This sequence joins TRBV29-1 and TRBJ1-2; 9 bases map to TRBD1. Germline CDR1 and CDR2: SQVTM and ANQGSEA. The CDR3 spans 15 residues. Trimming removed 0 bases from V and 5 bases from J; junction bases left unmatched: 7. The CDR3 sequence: CSVEDLTGGAYGYTF. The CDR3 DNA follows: TGCAGCGTTGAAGACCTCACAGGGGGCGCGTATGGCTACACCTTC.

The CDR3 is CASSLAARGEFF. The CDR3 DNA reads TGTGCCAGCAGCTTAGCTGCCAGGGGGGAGTTCTTC. The chain is built from TRBV7-9 and TRBJ2-1, with TRBD1 as a possible D gene (7 bases). CDR1 is SEHNR, CDR2 FQNEAQ, per germline (reference sequence). The CDR3 spans 12 residues. Trimming removed 0 bases at V and 14 bases at J, with 11 bases between.

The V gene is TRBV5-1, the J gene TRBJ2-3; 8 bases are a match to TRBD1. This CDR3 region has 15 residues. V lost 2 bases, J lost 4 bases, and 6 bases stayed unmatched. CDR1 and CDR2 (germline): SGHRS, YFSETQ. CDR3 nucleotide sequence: TGCGCCAGCAGCTTACTCAGGGGGCGACCAGATACGCAGTATTTT. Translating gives CASSLLRGRPDTQYF.

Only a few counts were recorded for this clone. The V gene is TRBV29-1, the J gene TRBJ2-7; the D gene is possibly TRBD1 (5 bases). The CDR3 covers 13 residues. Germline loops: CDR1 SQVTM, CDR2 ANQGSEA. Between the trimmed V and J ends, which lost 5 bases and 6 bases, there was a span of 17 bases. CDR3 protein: CSVRRDLSGEQYF. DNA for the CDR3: TGCAGCGTTCGCAGGGATTTATCTGGCGAGCAGTACTTC.

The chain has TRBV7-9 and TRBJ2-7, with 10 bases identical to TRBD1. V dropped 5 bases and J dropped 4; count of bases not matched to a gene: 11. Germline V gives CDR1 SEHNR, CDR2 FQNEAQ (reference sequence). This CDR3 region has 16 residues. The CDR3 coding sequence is TGTGCCAGCAGCCCCGGGTTCCGGGACAGGGGATACGAGCAGTACTTC. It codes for CASSPGFRDRGYEQYF.

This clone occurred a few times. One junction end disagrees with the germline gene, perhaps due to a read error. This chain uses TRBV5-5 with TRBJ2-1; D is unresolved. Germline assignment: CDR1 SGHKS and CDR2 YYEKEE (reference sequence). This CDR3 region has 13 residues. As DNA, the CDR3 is TGTGCCAGCAGCTTGGATCCCGCGGCGTCACCCCTCTTC. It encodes CASSLDPAASPLF. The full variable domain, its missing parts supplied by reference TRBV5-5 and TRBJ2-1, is DAGVTQSPTHLIKTRGQQVTLRCSPISGHKSVSWYQQVLGQGPQFIFQYYEKEERGRGNFPDRFSARQFPNYSSELNVNALLLGDSALYLCASSLDPAASPLFGPGTRLTVL.

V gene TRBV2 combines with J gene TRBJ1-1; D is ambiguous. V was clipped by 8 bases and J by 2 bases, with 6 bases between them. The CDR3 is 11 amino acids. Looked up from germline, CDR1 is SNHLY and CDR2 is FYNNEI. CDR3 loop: CASPLNTEAFF. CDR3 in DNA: TGTGCCAGCCCCCTAAACACTGAAGCTTTCTTT.

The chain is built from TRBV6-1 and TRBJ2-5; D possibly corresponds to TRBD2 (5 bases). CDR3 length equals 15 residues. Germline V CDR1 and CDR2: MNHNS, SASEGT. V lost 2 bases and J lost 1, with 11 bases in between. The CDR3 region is CASSELAGTQETQYF. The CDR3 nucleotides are TGTGCCAGCAGTGAACTAGCCGGAACCCAAGAGACCCAGTACTTC.

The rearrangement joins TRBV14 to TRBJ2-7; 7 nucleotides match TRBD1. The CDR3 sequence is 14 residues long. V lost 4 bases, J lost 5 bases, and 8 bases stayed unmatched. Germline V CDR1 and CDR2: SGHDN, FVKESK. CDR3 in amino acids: CASSPWGQTDEQYF. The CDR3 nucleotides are TGTGCCAGCAGCCCTTGGGGACAGACCGACGAGCAGTACTTC.

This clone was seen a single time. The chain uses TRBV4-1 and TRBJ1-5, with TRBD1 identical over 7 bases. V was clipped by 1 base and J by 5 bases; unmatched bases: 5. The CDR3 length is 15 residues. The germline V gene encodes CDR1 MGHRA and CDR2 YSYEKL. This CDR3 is CASSQVSGGHQPQHF. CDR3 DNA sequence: TGCGCCAGCAGCCAAGTATCAGGGGGACATCAGCCCCAGCATTTT.

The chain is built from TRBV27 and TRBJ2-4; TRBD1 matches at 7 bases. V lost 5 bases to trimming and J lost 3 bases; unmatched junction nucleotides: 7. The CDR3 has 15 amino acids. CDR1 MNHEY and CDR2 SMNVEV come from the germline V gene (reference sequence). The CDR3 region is CASSQAGGDKNIQYF. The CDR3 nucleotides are TGTGCCAGCAGTCAGGCAGGGGGAGACAAAAACATTCAGTACTTC.

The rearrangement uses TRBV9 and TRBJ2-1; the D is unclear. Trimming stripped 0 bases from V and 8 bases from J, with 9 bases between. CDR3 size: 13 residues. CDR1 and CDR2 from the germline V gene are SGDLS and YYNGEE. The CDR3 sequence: CASSVGVKHEQFF. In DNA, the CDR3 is TGTGCCAGCAGCGTAGGGGTGAAGCATGAGCAGTTCTTC.

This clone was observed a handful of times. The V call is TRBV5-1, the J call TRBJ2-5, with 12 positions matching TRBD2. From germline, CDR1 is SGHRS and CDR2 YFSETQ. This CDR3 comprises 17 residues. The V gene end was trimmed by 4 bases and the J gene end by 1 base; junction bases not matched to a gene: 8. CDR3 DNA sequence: TGCGCCAGCAGCCATGGGACTAGCGGGTTTTTCCAAGAGACCCAGTACTTC. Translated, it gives CASSHGTSGFFQETQYF.

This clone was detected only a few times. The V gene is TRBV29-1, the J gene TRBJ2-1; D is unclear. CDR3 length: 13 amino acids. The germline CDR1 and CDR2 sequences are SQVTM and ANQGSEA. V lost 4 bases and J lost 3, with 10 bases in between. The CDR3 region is CSVVSLYYNEQFF. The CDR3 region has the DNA TGCAGCGTTGTATCACTGTACTACAATGAGCAGTTCTTC.

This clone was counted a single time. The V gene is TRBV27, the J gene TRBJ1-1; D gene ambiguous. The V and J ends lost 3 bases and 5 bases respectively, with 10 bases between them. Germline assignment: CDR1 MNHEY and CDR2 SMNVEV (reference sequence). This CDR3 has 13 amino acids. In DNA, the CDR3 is TGTGCCAGCAGTTTCGGAGGTAGAACTGAAGCTTTCTTT. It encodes CASSFGGRTEAFF.